These T cell receptor beta chains were read from a single sample in a study of T cell responses to AZD1222 COVID-19 vaccine. Sequenced by immunoSEQ multiplex PCR; TCRdb stores in-frame clones only, minus some. The repertoire holds around 20,000 clones, with approximately 80% as singletons. Sample: peripheral blood, taken 28 days after the second AZD1222 dose. The receptors come from an adult who received the AZD1222 COVID-19 vaccine. The CDR3 runs from the conserved cysteine through the conserved F or W. The D gene is left open where the match is weak. Not all rows give a size; the values are once, few, many and, for expanded clones, a class.

clone_size j_call d_call v_call cdr3_nt cdr3_aa
. TRBJ1-2 . TRBV5-1 TGCGCCAGCAGCTTGGCCTCGTGGCAGCTGCAGGGCTACACCTTC CASSLASWQLQGYTF
. TRBJ2-1 . TRBV4-3 TGCGCCAGCAGCCAAGACCGATTGAATGAGCAGTTCTTC CASSQDRLNEQFF
. TRBJ2-3 TRBD1 TRBV6-5 TGTGCCAGCAGTTATCAGGGACAGGGTTTTGCAGATACGCAGTATTTT CASSYQGQGFADTQYF
. TRBJ1-5 TRBD1 TRBV19 TGTGCCAGTTCCGCAGACAGGGAGGGCAATCAGCCCCAGCATTTT CASSADREGNQPQHF
. TRBJ1-2 . TRBV7-6 TGTGCCAGCAGCTTATCCCCGAGAGACGGCTACACCTTC CASSLSPRDGYTF
. TRBJ1-1 . TRBV29-1 TGCAGCGTCACTCGGGGGACGAACACTGAAGCTTTCTTT CSVTRGTNTEAFF
. TRBJ1-2 . TRBV30 TGTGCCTGGAGTGTAACGTTACTTGGCTACACCTTC CAWSVTLLGYTF
few TRBJ2-7 . TRBV11-2 TGTGCCAGCAGCTTAGTCGGCTACGAGCAGTACTTC CASSLVGYEQYF
once TRBJ2-3 TRBD2 TRBV3-1/TRBV3-2 TGTGCCAGCAGCCCCGGACTAGCGGGGAGCACAGATACGCAGTATTTT CASSPGLAGSTDTQYF
. TRBJ1-4 TRBD1 TRBV12-3/TRBV12-4 TGTGCCAGCAGTTTAGCGCGACAGGGAGAGCTGTTTTTT CASSLARQGELFF
. TRBJ2-7 . TRBV5-6 TGTGCCAGCAGCTTGGGGCTAGCTGCTTACTACGAGCAGTACTTC CASSLGLAAYYEQYF
. TRBJ2-2 . TRBV5-1 TGCGCCAGCAGCTTGTTTGGGCTTAACACCGGGGAGCTGTTTTTT CASSLFGLNTGELFF
. TRBJ1-4 TRBD1 TRBV5-1 TGCGCCAGCAGCGGGACAGCAACTAATGAAAAACTGTTTTTT CASSGTATNEKLFF
. TRBJ2-3 . TRBV10-1 TGCGCCAGCAGTACCTCAGATACGCAGTATTTT CASSTSDTQYF
. TRBJ2-5 TRBD1 TRBV5-1 TGCGCCAGCAGCTCGGACAGGGCGGGCCAAGAGACCCAGTACTTC CASSSDRAGQETQYF
once TRBJ1-2 . TRBV25-1 TGTGCCAGCAGGCCCCCCAGGGCGGATGGCTACACCTTC CASRPPRADGYTF
once TRBJ1-1 TRBD1 TRBV29-1 TGCAGCGTCCGGACAGGGGGAATCGCTGAAGCTTTCTTT CSVRTGGIAEAFF
few TRBJ1-6 . TRBV30 TGTGCCTGGAGTGGTAATTCACCCCTCCACTTT CAWSGNSPLHF
. TRBJ1-2 TRBD1 TRBV4-3 TGCGCCAGCAGCCAGGCACCGGGACAGGGGTACTATGGCTACACCTTC CASSQAPGQGYYGYTF
. TRBJ1-5 TRBD1 TRBV7-8 TGTGCCAGCAGCTTAGAACAGGGGTACGGTCAGCCCCAGCATTTT CASSLEQGYGQPQHF
. TRBJ2-7 TRBD1 TRBV9 TGTGCCAGCAGTTATTCGGACAGGGACCTCGGGGAGCAGTACTTC CASSYSDRDLGEQYF
medium-sized TRBJ1-1 . TRBV19 TGTGCCAGTAGGATAGCTGGGGAAAAAGCTTTCTTT CASRIAGEKAFF
. TRBJ2-7 . TRBV2 TGTGCCAGCAGTAGACAGGACGGCTACGAGCAGTACTTC CASSRQDGYEQYF
few TRBJ1-2 . TRBV4-1 TGCGCCAGCAGCCAGACCGGGACTCAGAACTATGGCTACACCTTC CASSQTGTQNYGYTF
. TRBJ2-1 . TRBV19 TGTGCCAGTAGTATTATGGGTTATGAGCAGTTCTTC CASSIMGYEQFF
. TRBJ1-2 TRBD1 TRBV7-2 TGTGCCAGCAGCTTAGGCCGGGACAGGGTGACTGGCTACACCTTC CASSLGRDRVTGYTF
. TRBJ2-7 TRBD1 TRBV7-6 TGTGCCAGCAGCCAGACGACAGGGACCGAGCAGTACTTC CASSQTTGTEQYF
few TRBJ2-2 . TRBV19 TGTGCCAGTAGTATACCCCGGGCGAACACCGGGGAGCTGTTTTTT CASSIPRANTGELFF